This T cell receptor beta chain was identified during a study of shared clonotypes between healthy human individuals. Study-wide background: CD4 naive and CD4 memory each took three plates per donor, while CD8 naive took two and CD8 memory one. Findings of the study overall: Though the depth was large, rarefaction showed that sorted-subset sequencing was incomplete. Sequencing depth was predicted to influence how clonotypes are shared among donors.

The repertoire was sequenced with immunoSEQ multiplex PCR; TCRdb's copy has only in-frame clones and lacks some. The sample carries about 1.5 million clones, around 98% recorded once. The length of the CDR3 is 15 residues. V shed 4 bases and J shed 6 bases, with 15 bases lying between them. Germline V gives CDR1 SEHNR, CDR2 FQNEAQ (reference sequence). This clone showed up just once. Its specificity is not known. Sample: naive CD4+ T cells sorted from blood. Subset reported: CD45RA+ positively selected. The source of this sequence is a man younger than 40 in good health. The V call is TRBV7-9, the J call TRBJ1-4; the D is unclear. CDR3 protein: CASSSRRGRDEKLFF. The CDR3 region has the DNA TGTGCCAGCAGCTCCCGTCGAGGGCGGGATGAAAAACTGTTTTTT. Full variable domain (missing parts from reference TRBV7-9 and TRBJ1-4): DTGVSQNPRHKITKRGQNVTFRCDPISEHNRLYWYRQTLGQGPEFLTYFQNEAQLEKSRLLSDRFSAERPKGSFSTLEIQRTEQGDSAMYLCASSSRRGRDEKLFFGSGTQLSVL.